The 19 T cell receptor beta chains reported below all come from one sample, sequenced in a study of response to subunit inactivated influenza vaccine. TCRdb used MiXCR to reprocess the RT-PCR reads, holding one entry per CDR3 protein. This table has 750,000 to 850,000 distinct CDR3 sequences, about 18% appearing once. The specimen comprised PBMCs from blood, sampled more than 4 days after vaccination. Receptor source: a man aged 45-60 years who received an inactivated influenza vaccine.

The rearrangement uses TRBV5-6 and TRBJ2-3; D remains unclear. Between the trimmed V and J ends, which lost 4 bases and 2 bases, there was a span of 14 bases. Germline V gives CDR1 SGHDT, CDR2 YYEEEE. The length of the CDR3 is 15 residues. The CDR3 sequence is CASSRVKAATDTQYF. The DNA of the CDR3 is TGTGCCAGCAGCCGGGTAAAGGCGGCCACAGATACGCAGTATTTT.

This clonotype was seen a few times. V gene TRBV12-3 or TRBV12-4 combines with J gene TRBJ2-5; 9 bases agree with TRBD2. This CDR3 region has 15 residues. V gave up 1 base and J gave up 7 bases; unmatched junction bases: 7. The DNA for the CDR3 is TGTGCCAGCAGTTTAGGGCTAGCGGGACTAATGACCCAGTACTTC. This encodes CASSLGLAGLMTQYF.

The V gene is TRBV7-8, the J gene TRBJ2-5; TRBD1 matches 7 bases. Germline CDR1 is SGHVS and CDR2 is FQNEAQ. Germline trimming cut 1 base from V and 5 bases from J; bases unmatched to any gene: 7. CDR3 length equals 15 residues. The CDR3, as DNA: TGTGCCAGCAGCTTAGGGACAGGACCGGGGGAGACCCAGTACTTC. Protein product: CASSLGTGPGETQYF.

The table lists this clonotype with a few counts. The rearrangement joins TRBV3-1 to TRBJ2-2, with 8 bases fitting TRBD2. The germline CDR1 and CDR2 sequences are LGHDT and YNNKEL (reference sequence). Trimming removed 4 bases from V and 5 bases from J; junction bases left unmatched: 9. This CDR3 comprises 16 residues. The CDR3 protein is CASSLAGTSRTGELFF. The CDR3 DNA reads TGTGCCAGCAGCCTCGCCGGGACTAGTCGTACCGGGGAGCTGTTTTTT.

This clonotype was counted only a few times. The CDR3 protein is CASRETSGHEQFF. The CDR3 DNA follows: TGTGCCAGCAGAGAGACTAGCGGCCATGAGCAGTTCTTC. This chain connects TRBV12-3 or TRBV12-4 to TRBJ2-1; TRBD2 agrees at 9 bases. The CDR3 contains 13 residues. V shed 6 bases and J 8 bases; nucleotides not matched to a gene: 5.

The rearrangement links TRBV7-9 to TRBJ2-3, with TRBD1 as a possible D gene (5 bases). Trimming removed 4 bases from V and 7 bases from J, with 9 bases in between. The length of the CDR3 is 12 residues. Germline V gene lookup returns CDR1 SEHNR and CDR2 FQNEAQ (reference sequence). The CDR3 DNA follows: TGTGCCAGCAGCTCGGACATATATACGCAGTATTTT. Translated, it gives CASSSDIYTQYF.

This clonotype occurred a few times. In nucleotides, the CDR3 is TGTGCCAGCAGCCAAGCCCCCTCGGAAGGAGTCTATGAGCAGTTCTTC. It is translated as CASSQAPSEGVYEQFF. The V gene is TRBV14, the J gene TRBJ2-1, with unresolved D. The CDR3 has 16 residues. Germline V gives CDR1 SGHDN, CDR2 FVKESK. Deletions cut 1 base from V and 8 bases from J, with 18 bases between.

This chain links TRBV12-3 or TRBV12-4 with TRBJ2-2; TRBD1 or TRBD2 may be the D gene (6 bases each). The CDR3 has 15 residues. V dropped 5 bases and J dropped 6 bases, with 16 bases sitting between them. CDR3 residues: CASSGAGGLSGELFF. DNA of the CDR3: TGTGCCAGCAGTGGGGCCGGGGGCCTTTCCGGGGAGCTGTTTTTT.

This clonotype turned up a few times. V usage is TRBV7-2 and J usage is TRBJ2-5, with 7 nucleotides matching TRBD1. CDR1 SGHTA and CDR2 FQGNSA come from the germline V gene. The CDR3 has 15 amino acids. J lost 5 bases, V lost 3 bases, and 9 bases had no gene match. The CDR3 is CASSFTDREWETQYF. Here the CDR3 DNA reads TGTGCCAGCAGCTTCACCGACAGGGAATGGGAGACCCAGTACTTC.

The J gene is TRBJ1-5, the V gene TRBV18; no clear D gene. This CDR3 is built from 13 residues. CDR1 KGHSH and CDR2 LQKENI come from the germline V gene. V dropped 3 bases and J dropped 4 bases, with 7 bases sitting between them. The CDR3 sequence is CASSPAENQPQHF. The CDR3 nucleotides read TGTGCCAGCTCACCGGCGGAAAATCAGCCCCAGCATTTT.

This clonotype showed up many times. The V call is TRBV5-1, the J call TRBJ2-3, with D possibly matching TRBD2 (5 bases). There are 14 residues in the CDR3. CDR1 is SGHRS and CDR2 is YFSETQ in the germline V gene. V lost 7 bases to trimming and J lost 0 bases, with 12 bases between them. The DNA of the CDR3 is TGCGCCAGCCAGACTTCGGGGAGCACAGATACGCAGTATTTT. This sequence encodes CASQTSGSTDTQYF.

This clonotype came up many times. At one end the junction does not follow the germline gene, possibly because of a read error. This chain uses TRBV12-3 or TRBV12-4 with TRBJ2-5, with 10 bases identical to TRBD2. The CDR3 has 13 amino acids. The CDR3 sequence is CASSLAGGETQYF. In DNA form, the CDR3 reads TGTGCCAGCAGCTTAGCGGGGGGAGAGACCCAGTACTTC.

The gene calls are TRBV5-1 and TRBJ2-1, with D possibly matching TRBD2 (5 bases). The V and J ends lost 0 bases and 8 bases respectively, with 18 bases between them. The CDR3 is made up of 16 amino acids. Germline assignment: CDR1 SGHRS and CDR2 YFSETQ. The CDR3 nucleotides are TGCGCCAGCAGCTTGGAGGCTAGAGGGATAGGAGATGAGCAGTTCTTC. Residues: CASSLEARGIGDEQFF.

This chain uses TRBV5-6 with TRBJ1-5; the match to TRBD1 covers 7 bases. The ends lost 6 bases at V and 5 bases at J; junction bases unmatched: 8. Per the germline V gene, CDR1 is SGHDT and CDR2 is YYEEEE. This CDR3 contains 14 residues. CDR3 residues: CASNNRDRDQPQHF. The CDR3, as DNA: TGTGCCAGCAACAACCGGGACAGAGATCAGCCCCAGCATTTT. Drawing the rest from reference TRBV5-6 and TRBJ1-5, the complete variable domain is DAGVTQSPTHLIKTRGQQVTLRCSPKSGHDTVSWYQQALGQGPQFIFQYYEEEERQRGNFPDRFSGHQFPNYSSELNVNALLLGDSALYLCASNNRDRDQPQHFGDGTRLSIL.

The chain recombines TRBV10-2 with TRBJ1-5; the D gene is possibly TRBD1 (5 bases). The length of the CDR3 is 16 residues. Germline V lookup: CDR1 WSHSY, CDR2 SAAADI. V lost 8 bases to trimming and J lost 1 base, with 18 bases between them. CDR3 region: CASHAGLRDSNQPQHF. The CDR3, as DNA: TGCGCCAGCCATGCAGGTTTACGGGACAGCAATCAGCCCCAGCATTTT.

The chain is built from TRBV19 and TRBJ2-7, with 7 bases lining up with TRBD2. J lost 1 base, V lost 7 bases, and 4 bases had no gene match. The CDR3 loop spans 13 amino acids. Germline V gene sequence: CDR1 LNHDA, CDR2 SQIVND (reference sequence). The CDR3 loop reads CASTRGESYEQYF. The CDR3 DNA follows: TGTGCCAGTACTCGGGGGGAGTCCTACGAGCAGTACTTC.

This clonotype was seen a few times. This chain connects TRBV25-1 to TRBJ2-7, with D possibly matching TRBD2 (6 bases). Germline CDR1 MGHDK, CDR2 SYGVNS. V lost 10 bases and J lost 3, with 7 bases in between. The CDR3 is 10 residues long. CDR3 nucleotides: TGTGCCACCGGGGGCTACGAGCAGTACTTC. Translating it yields CATGGYEQYF.

The gene calls are TRBV2 and TRBJ2-7, with 12 bases fitting TRBD2. Germline assignment: CDR1 SNHLY and CDR2 FYNNEI. Losses at the gene ends were 4 bases for V and 9 bases for J; bases not matched to a gene: 10. This CDR3 comprises 15 residues. CDR3 nucleotide sequence: TGTGCCAGCAGTGCCGGGACTAGCGGGCTAAATGGGCAGTACTTC. As protein: CASSAGTSGLNGQYF. The variable domain in full, completed from reference TRBV2 and TRBJ2-7, reads EPEVTQTPSHQVTQMGQEVILRCVPISNHLYFYWYRQILGQKVEFLVSFYNNEISEKSEIFDDQFSVERPDGSNFTLKIRSTKLEDSAMYFCASSAGTSGLNGQYFGPGTRLTVT.

This clonotype was counted ten times or more. The chain uses TRBV20-1 and TRBJ2-1, with 10 positions matching TRBD2. The CDR3 contains 16 residues. Per germline, CDR1 DFQATT and CDR2 SNEGSKA (reference sequence). Trimming took 1 base from V and 7 from J; bases not matched to a gene: 10. This chain's CDR3 is CSARASSLAGANEQFF. The CDR3 DNA reads TGCAGTGCTAGAGCGAGTTCCCTAGCGGGAGCTAATGAGCAGTTCTTC.